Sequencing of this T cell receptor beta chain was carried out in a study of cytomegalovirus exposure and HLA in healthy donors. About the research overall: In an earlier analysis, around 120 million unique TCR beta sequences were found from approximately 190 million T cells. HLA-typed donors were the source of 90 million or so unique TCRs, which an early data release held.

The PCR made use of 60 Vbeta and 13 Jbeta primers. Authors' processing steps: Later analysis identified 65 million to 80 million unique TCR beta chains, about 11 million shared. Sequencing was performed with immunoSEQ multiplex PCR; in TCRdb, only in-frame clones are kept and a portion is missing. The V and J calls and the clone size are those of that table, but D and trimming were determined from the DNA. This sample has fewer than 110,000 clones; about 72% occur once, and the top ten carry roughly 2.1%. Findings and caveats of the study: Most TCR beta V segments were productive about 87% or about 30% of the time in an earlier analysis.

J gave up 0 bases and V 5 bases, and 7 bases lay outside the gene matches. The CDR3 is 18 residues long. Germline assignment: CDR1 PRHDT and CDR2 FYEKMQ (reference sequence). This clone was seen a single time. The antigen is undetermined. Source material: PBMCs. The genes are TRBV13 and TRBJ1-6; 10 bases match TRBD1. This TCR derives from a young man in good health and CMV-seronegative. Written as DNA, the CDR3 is TGTGCCAGCAGCCCCTGGACAGGGGGGAGCTCCTATAATTCACCCCTCCACTTT. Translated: CASSPWTGGSSYNSPLHF.